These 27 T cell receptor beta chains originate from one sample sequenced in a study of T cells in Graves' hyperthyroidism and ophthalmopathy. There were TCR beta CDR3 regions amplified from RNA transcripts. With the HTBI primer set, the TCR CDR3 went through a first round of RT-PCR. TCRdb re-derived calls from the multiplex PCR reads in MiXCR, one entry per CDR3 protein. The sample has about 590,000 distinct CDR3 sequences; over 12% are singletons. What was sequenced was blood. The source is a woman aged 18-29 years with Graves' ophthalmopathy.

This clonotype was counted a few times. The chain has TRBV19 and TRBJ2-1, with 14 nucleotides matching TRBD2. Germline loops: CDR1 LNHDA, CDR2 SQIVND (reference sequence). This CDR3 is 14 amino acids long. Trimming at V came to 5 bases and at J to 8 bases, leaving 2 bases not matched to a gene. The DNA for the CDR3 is TGTGCCAGTAGTGGGACTAGCGGGAGCCATGAGCAGTTCTTC. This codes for CASSGTSGSHEQFF.

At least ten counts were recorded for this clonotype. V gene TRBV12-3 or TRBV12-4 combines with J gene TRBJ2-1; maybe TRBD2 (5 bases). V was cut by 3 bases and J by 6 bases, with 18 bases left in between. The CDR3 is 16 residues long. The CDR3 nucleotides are TGTGCCAGCAGTTTGGCCCTCGGGCTAGCTTTCAATGAGCAGTTCTTC. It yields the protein CASSLALGLAFNEQFF.

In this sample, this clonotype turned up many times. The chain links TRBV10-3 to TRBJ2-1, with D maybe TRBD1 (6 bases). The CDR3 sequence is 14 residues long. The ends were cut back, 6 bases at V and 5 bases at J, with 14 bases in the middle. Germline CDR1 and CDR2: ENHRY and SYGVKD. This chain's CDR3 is CAIRPRGPNNEQFF. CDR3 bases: TGTGCCATCAGACCCAGGGGACCTAACAATGAGCAGTTCTTC.

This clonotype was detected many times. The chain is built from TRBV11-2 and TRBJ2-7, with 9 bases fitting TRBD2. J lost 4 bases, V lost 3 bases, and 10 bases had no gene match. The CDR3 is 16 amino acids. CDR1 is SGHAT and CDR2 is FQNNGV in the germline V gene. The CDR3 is CASSLDGGSGSYEQYF. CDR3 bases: TGTGCCAGCAGCTTGGACGGGGGTAGCGGGAGTTACGAGCAGTACTTC.

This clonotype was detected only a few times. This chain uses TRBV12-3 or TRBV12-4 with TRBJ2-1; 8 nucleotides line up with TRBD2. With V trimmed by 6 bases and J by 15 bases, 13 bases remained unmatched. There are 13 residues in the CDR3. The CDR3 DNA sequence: TGTGCCAGCAGAAACTACGGGGGGGGCGCTATGTTCTTC. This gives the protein CASRNYGGGAMFF.

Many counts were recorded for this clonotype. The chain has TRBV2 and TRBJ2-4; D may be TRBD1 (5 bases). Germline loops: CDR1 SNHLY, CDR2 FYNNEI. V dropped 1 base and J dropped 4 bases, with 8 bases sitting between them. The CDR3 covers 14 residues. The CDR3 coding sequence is TGTGCCAGCAGTGAAGTCCGACAGAAAAACATTCAGTACTTC. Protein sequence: CASSEVRQKNIQYF.

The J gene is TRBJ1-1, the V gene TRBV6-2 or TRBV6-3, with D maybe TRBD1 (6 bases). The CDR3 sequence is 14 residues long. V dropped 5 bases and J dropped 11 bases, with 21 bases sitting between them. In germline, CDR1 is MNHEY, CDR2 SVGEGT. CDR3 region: CASSPYSTAGDAFF. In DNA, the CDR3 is TGTGCCAGCAGTCCCTATTCGACGGCAGGGGATGCTTTCTTT.

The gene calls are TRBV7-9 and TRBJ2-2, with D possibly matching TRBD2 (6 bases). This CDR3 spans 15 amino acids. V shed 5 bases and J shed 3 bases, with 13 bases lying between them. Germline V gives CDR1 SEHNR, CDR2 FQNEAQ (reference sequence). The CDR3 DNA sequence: TGTGCCAGCAGCACGGGACTTTCGGACACCGGGGAGCTGTTTTTT. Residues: CASSTGLSDTGELFF. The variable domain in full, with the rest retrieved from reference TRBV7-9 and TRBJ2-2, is DTGVSQNPRHKITKRGQNVTFRCDPISEHNRLYWYRQTLGQGPEFLTYFQNEAQLEKSRLLSDRFSAERPKGSFSTLEIQRTEQGDSAMYLCASSTGLSDTGELFFGEGSRLTVL.

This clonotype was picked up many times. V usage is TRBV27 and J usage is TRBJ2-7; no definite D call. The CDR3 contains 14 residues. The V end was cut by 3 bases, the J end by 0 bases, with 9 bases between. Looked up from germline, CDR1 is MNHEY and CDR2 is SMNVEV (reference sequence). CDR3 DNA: TGTGCCAGCAGTTTGTGGCAGTCCTCCTACGAGCAGTACTTC. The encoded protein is CASSLWQSSYEQYF.

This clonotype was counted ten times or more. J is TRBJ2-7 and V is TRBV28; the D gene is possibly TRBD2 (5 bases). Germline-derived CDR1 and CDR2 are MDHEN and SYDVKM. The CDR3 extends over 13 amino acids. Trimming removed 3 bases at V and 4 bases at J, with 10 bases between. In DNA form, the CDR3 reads TGTGCCAGCAGTTTGAGCGGAAAATACGAGCAGTACTTC. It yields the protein CASSLSGKYEQYF.

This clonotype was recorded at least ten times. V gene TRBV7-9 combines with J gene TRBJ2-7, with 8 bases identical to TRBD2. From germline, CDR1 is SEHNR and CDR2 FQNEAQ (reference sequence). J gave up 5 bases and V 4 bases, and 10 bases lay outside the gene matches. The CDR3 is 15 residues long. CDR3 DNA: TGTGCCAGCAGCTCGGGGGGGACTAGTTCTAACGAGCAGTACTTC. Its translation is CASSSGGTSSNEQYF.

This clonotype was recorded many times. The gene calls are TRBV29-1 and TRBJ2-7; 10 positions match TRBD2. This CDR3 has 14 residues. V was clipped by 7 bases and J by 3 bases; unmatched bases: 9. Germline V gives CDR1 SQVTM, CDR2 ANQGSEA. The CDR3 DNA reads TGCAGCGCCGAACTAGCGGGACGTTTCTACGAGCAGTACTTC. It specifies CSAELAGRFYEQYF.

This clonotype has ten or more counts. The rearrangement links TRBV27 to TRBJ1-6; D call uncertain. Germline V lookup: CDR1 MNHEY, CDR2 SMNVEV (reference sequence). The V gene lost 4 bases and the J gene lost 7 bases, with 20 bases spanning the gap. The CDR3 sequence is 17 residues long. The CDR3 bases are TGTGCCAGCAGTTACCCGCCCCGTGTCCTGGGGAATTCACCCCTCCACTTT. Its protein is CASSYPPRVLGNSPLHF.

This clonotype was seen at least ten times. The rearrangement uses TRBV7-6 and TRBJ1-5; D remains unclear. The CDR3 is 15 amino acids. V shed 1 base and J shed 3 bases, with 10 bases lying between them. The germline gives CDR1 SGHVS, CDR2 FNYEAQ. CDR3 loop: CASSLGPGPNQPQHF. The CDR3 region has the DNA TGTGCCAGCAGCTTAGGGCCTGGGCCCAATCAGCCCCAGCATTTT.

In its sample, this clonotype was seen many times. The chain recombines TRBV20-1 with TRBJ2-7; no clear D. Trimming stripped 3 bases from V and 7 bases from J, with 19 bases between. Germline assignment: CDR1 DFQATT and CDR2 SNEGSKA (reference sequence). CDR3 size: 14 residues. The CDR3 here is CSARVGPSFLEQYF. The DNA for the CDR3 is TGCAGTGCTAGGGTCGGACCATCCTTCTTGGAGCAGTACTTC.

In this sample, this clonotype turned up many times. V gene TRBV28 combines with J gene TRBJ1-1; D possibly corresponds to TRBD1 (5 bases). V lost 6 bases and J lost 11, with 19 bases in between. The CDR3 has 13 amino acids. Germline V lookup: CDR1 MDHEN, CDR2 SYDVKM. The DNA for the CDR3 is TGTGCCAGCAGCCTTGTTGGCCGCTCAGGGGCTTTCTTT. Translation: CASSLVGRSGAFF.

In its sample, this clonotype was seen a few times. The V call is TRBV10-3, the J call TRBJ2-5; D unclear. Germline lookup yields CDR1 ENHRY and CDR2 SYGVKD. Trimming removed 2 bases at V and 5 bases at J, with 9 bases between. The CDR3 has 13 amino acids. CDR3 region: CAISERTEETQYF. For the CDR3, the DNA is TGTGCCATCAGTGAGAGGACGGAGGAGACCCAGTACTTC.

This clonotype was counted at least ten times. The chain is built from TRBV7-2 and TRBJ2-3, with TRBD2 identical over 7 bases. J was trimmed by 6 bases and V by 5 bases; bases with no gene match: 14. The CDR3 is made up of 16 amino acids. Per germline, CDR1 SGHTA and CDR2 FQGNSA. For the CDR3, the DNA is TGTGCCAGCAGCCCTCCCTCTGGGGGAGGGTTCGATACGCAGTATTTT. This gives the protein CASSPPSGGGFDTQYF. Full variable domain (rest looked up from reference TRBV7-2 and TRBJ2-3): GAGVSQSPSNKVTEKGKDVELRCDPISGHTALYWYRQSLGQGLEFLIYFQGNSAPDKSGLPSDRFSAERTGGSVSTLTIQRTQQEDSAVYLCASSPPSGGGFDTQYFGPGTRLTVL.

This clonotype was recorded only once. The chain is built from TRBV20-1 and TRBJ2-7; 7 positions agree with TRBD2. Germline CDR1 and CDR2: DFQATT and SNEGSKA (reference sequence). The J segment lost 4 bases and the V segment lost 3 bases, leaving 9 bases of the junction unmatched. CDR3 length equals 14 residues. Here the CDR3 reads CSARSTGGSYEQYF. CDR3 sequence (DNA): TGCAGTGCTAGGTCGACTGGCGGGAGTTACGAGCAGTACTTC.

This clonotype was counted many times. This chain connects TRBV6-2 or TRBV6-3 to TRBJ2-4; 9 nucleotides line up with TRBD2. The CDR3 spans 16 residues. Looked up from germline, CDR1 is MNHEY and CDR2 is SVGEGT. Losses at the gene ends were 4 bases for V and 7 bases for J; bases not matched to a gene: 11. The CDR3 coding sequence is TGTGCCAGCAGTTCCCGACTAGCGGCCGGAGGGAACATTCAGTACTTC. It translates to CASSSRLAAGGNIQYF.

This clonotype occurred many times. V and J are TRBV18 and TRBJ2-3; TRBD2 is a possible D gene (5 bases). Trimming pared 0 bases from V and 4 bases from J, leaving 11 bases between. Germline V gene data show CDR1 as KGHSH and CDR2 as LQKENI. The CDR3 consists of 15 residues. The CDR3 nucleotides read TGTGCCAGCTCACCACCGAGCGGTCGGGCAGATACGCAGTATTTT. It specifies CASSPPSGRADTQYF.

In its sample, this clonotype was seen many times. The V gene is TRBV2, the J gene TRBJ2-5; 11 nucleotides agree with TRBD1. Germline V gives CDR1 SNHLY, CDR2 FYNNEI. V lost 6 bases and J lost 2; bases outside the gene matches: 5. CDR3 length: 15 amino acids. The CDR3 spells CASRRDRGKQETQYF. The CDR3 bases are TGTGCCAGCAGAAGGGACAGGGGGAAACAAGAGACCCAGTACTTC.

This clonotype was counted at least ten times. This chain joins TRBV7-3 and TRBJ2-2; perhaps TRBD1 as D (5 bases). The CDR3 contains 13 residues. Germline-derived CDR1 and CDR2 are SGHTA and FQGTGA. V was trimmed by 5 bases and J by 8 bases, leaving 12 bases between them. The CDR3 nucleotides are TGTGCCAGCAGCCTCCTACAGGCGGGGGAGCTGTTTTTT. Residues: CASSLLQAGELFF. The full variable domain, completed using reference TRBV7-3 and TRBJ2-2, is GAGVSQTPSNKVTEKGKYVELRCDPISGHTALYWYRQSLGQGPEFLIYFQGTGAADDSGLPNDRFFAVRPEGSVSTLKIQRTERGDSAVYLCASSLLQAGELFFGEGSRLTVL.

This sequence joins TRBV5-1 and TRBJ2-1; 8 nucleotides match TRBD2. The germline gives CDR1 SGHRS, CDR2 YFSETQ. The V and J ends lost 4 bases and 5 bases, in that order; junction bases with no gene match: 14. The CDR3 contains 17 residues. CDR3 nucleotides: TGCGCCAGCAGCCCGGTAGCGGGGACCCACCGAGACAATGAGCAGTTCTTC. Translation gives CASSPVAGTHRDNEQFF.

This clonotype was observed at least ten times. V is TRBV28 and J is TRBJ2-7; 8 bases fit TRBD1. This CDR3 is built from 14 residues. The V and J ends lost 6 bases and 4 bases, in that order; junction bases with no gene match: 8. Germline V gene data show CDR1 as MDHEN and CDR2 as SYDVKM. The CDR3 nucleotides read TGTGCCAGCAGCCAACCGACAGGGGTGTACGAGCAGTACTTC. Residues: CASSQPTGVYEQYF. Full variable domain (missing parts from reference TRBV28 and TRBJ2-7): DVKVTQSSRYLVKRTGEKVFLECVQDMDHENMFWYRQDPGLGLRLIYFSYDVKMKEKGDIPEGYSVSREKKERFSLILESASTNQTSMYLCASSQPTGVYEQYFGPGTRLTVT.

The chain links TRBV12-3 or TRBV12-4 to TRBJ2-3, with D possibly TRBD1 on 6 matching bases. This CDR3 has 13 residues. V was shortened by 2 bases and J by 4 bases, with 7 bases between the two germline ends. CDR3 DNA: TGTGCCAGCAGTTTACAGGGGCCAGATACGCAGTATTTT. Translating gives CASSLQGPDTQYF.

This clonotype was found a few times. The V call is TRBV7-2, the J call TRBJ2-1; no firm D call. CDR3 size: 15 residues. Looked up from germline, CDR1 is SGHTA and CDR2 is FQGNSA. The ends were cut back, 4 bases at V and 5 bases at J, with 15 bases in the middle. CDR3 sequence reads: CASSSHVSGDNEQFF. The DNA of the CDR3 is TGTGCCAGCAGCTCCCATGTGTCGGGCGACAATGAGCAGTTCTTC.